Sequencing of this TCR beta chain was carried out in a study of response to subunit inactivated influenza vaccine. TCRdb fed the RT-PCR reads into MiXCR, producing one record per CDR3 protein. The sample records around 570,000 distinct CDR3 sequences, about 11% being singletons. V gave up 5 bases and J gave up 5 bases; unmatched junction bases: 18. Germline V gene lookup returns CDR1 LNHNV and CDR2 YYDKDF (reference sequence). The CDR3 runs 18 residues. This clonotype occurred a few times. The same specimen was also included in a second study, on T cells expressing NK-cell markers. That source adds: Making the TCR beta cDNA relied on 5'RACE template switching with UMIs. Each TCR beta repertoire originated in sorted T cells that were CD3+CD56+NKG2C+, CD3+CD56+NKG2C- or CD3+CD56-NKG2C+.

The genes are TRBV15 and TRBJ2-3, with 8 bases aligning to TRBD2. The specimen comprised PBMCs from blood, sampled on the day of vaccination. This sequence was found in a man aged 50-59 years who received an inactivated influenza vaccine. The CDR3 region is CATSSPPGGQGGGDTQYF. The CDR3 DNA follows: TGTGCCACCAGCTCACCTCCGGGGGGGCAGGGTGGTGGAGATACGCAGTATTTT. Combining the CDR3 with reference TRBV15 and TRBJ2-3 gives the whole variable domain DAMVIQNPRYQVTQFGKPVTLSCSQTLNHNVMYWYQQKSSQAPKLLFHYYDKDFNNEADTPDNFQSRRPNTSFCFLDIRSPGLGDTAMYLCATSSPPGGQGGGDTQYFGPGTRLTVL.